The rows below give T cell receptor beta chains drawn from one sample of a study. TCRdb itself ran the RT-PCR reads through MiXCR, one entry per CDR3 protein. The table includes around 700,000 distinct CDR3 sequences, about 14% detected once. Sequencing was carried out using memory CD4+ T cells from blood. These receptors all stem from a female donor in good health, serving as a healthy control. Each CDR3 is given with its conserved first and last residue. The order of the fields is clone size, J gene, V gene, CDR3 protein. For some rows the clone size is stated as once, few or many, or as a class when expanded; others skip it.

few	TRBJ2-7	TRBV7-2	CASSLAAVAGYEQYF
many	TRBJ2-3	TRBV7-6	CASSPIGLASTDTQYF
few	TRBJ2-3	TRBV5-1	CASTLGESADTQYF
few	TRBJ2-1	TRBV9	CASSVSPDRAVEQFF
many	TRBJ1-1	TRBV28	CASSAGPLSRAFF
many	TRBJ2-7	TRBV5-1	CASSSGGTQTYEQYF
few	TRBJ2-5	TRBV10-3	CAIRQRQEETQYF
many	TRBJ2-7	TRBV30	CAWTEQGTPYEQYF
few	TRBJ1-6	TRBV20-1	CSARDADPNSPLHF
few	TRBJ2-1	TRBV3-1	CASSQSAGAHNEQFF
few	TRBJ2-1	TRBV20-1	CSATGGLAGGGEQFF
few	TRBJ1-2	TRBV28	CASSSVGDGYTF
-	TRBJ1-3	TRBV6-6	CASIRDSGNTIYF
many	TRBJ2-7	TRBV4-1	CASSQESKGLAGGIEQYF